Included here is one T cell receptor (beta chain) sequence, with context. Its specificity is unknown. This record comes from a study of monozygotic twins with inflammatory bowel disease. Germline lookup yields CDR1 LGHNA and CDR2 YSLEER. The length of the CDR3 is 13 residues. Researchers put TCRalpha and TCRbeta cDNA through two nested PCRs lasting 16 and 9 cycles. For each CDR3 protein, TCRdb gives one entry from its re-call of the 5' RACE reads, without DNA. In total, the table holds more than 300,000 distinct CDR3 sequences. Study-level points and caveats: Fewer shared clonotypes with others were found in IBD patients than in healthy twins, especially with disease activity. Cells of different T cell subtypes could not be told apart. Diversity of TCRbeta measured by inverse Simpson was lower in IBD patients than in healthy co-twins.

Sequencing input: blood. This rearrangement joins TRBV4-3 to TRBJ2-5; the D call from TCRdb, TRBD1, cannot be confirmed without DNA. The TCR originated in a human donor with ulcerative colitis or Crohn's disease, or a healthy co-twin of an affected twin (not recorded which). The CDR3 spells CASSQARGNPQYF.